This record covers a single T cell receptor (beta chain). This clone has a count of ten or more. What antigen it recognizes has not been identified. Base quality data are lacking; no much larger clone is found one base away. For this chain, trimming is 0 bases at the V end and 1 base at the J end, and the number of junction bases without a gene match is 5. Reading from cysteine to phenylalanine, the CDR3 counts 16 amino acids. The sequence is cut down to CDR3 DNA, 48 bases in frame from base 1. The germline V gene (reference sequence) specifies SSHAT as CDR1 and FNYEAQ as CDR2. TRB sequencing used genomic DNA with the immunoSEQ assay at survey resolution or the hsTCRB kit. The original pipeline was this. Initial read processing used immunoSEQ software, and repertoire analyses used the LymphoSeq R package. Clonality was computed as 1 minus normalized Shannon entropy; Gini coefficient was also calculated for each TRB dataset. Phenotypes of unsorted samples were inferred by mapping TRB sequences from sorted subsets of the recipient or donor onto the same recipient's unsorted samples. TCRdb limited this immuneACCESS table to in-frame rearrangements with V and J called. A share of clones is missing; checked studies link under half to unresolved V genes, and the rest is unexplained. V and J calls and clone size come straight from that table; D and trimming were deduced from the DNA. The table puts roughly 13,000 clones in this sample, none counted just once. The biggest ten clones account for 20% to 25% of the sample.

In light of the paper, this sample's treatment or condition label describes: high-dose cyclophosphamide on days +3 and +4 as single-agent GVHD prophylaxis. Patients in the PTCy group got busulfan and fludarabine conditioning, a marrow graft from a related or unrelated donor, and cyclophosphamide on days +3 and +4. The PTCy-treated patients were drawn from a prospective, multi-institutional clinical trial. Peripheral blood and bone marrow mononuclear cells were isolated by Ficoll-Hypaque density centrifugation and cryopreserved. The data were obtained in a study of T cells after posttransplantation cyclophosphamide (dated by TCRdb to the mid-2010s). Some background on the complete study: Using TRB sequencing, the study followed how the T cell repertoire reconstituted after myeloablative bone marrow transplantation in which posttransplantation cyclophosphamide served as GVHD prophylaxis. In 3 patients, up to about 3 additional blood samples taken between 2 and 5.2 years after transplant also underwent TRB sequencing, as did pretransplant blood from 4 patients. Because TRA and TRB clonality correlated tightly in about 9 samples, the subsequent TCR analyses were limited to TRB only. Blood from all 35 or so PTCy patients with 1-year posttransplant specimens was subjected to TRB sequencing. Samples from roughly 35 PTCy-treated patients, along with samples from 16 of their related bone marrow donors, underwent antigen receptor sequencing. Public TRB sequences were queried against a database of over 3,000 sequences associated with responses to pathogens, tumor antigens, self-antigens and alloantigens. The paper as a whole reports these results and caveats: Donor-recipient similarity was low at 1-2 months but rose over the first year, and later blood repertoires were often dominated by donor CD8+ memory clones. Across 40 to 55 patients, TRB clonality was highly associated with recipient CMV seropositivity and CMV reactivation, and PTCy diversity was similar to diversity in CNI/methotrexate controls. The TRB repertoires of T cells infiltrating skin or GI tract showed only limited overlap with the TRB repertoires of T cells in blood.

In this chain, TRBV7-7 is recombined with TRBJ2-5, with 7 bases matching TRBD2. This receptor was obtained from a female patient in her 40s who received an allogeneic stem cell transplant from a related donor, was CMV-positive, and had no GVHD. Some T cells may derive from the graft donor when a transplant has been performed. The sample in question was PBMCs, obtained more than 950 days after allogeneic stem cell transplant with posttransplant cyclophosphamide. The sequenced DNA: TGTGCCAGCAGCTTAGCCCGGGGGGTCTTCCAAGAGACCCAGTACTTC. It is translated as CASSLARGVFQETQYF.